This TCR beta chain is drawn from a study of cytomegalovirus exposure and HLA in healthy donors. Study conclusions and caveats: Analysis was performed later, and it showed HLA-associated TCR beta chains to be more clonally expanded than equally common others. Excluded: some indistinguishable V segments such as TRBV6-2 and TRBV6-3.

The V and J ends lost 4 bases and 4 bases respectively, with 11 bases between them. The CDR3 has 14 residues. Germline-derived CDR1 and CDR2 are KGHSH and LQKENI. Of note for this clone: Its antigen is as yet unknown.

The PCR ran on 60 Vbeta and 13 Jbeta primers. The repertoire was sequenced with immunoSEQ multiplex PCR; TCRdb's copy has only in-frame clones and lacks some. Of some 150,000 clones detected, roughly 73% appear once; the ten largest clones hold around 3.2%. The receptor was isolated from a man in his forties or fifties in good health and CMV-seronegative. The chain is built from TRBV18 and TRBJ1-5; the D gene is possibly TRBD1 (5 bases). The sequencing input was PBMCs. CDR3 protein: CASSHLRVNQPQHF. In nucleotides, the CDR3 is TGTGCCAGCTCACACCTCAGGGTAAATCAGCCCCAGCATTTT.